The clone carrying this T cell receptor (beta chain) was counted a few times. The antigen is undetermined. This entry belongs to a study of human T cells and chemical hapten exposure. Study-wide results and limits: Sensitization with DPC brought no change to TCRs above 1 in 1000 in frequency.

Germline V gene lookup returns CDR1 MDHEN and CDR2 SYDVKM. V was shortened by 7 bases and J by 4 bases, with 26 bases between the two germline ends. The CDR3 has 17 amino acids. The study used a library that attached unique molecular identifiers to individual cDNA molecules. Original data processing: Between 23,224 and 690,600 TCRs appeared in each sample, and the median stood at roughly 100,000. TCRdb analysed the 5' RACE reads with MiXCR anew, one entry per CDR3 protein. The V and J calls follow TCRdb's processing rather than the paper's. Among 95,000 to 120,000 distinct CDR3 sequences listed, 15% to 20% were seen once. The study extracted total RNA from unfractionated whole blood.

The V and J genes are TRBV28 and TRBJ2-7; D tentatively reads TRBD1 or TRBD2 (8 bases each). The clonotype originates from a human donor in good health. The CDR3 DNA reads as TGTGCCAGCACCCTGGGGCCTTACAGGGGGACTAGTTACGAGCAGTACTTC. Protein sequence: CASTLGPYRGTSYEQYF.